Shown below are 5 T cell receptor beta chains from a single sample sequenced in a study of CD8 T cells in ankylosing spondylitis. MiXCR was run by TCRdb on the 5' RACE reads, yielding one entry per CDR3 protein. This sample has some 16,000 distinct CDR3 sequences, with approximately 8% found just once. The sample was blood. These receptors were taken from a male donor with ankylosing spondylitis or in good health (not recorded which).

This chain connects TRBV6-4 to TRBJ2-2; 8 nucleotides agree with TRBD2. V dropped 6 bases and J dropped 0; count of bases not matched to a gene: 6. Germline V gene data show CDR1 as MRHNA and CDR2 as SNTAGT. The CDR3 is 16 residues long. CDR3 region: CASSQNSGANTGELFF. The CDR3 coding sequence is TGTGCCAGCAGCCAGAATAGCGGGGCGAACACCGGGGAGCTGTTTTTT.

Ten or more counts support this clonotype. The V and J genes are TRBV5-4 and TRBJ2-5; TRBD1 is a possible D gene (6 bases). Per germline, CDR1 SGHNT and CDR2 YYREEE (reference sequence). The CDR3 extends over 13 amino acids. Trimming removed 2 bases at V and 3 bases at J, with 8 bases between. The CDR3 protein is CASSFQGKETQYF. DNA of the CDR3: TGTGCCAGCAGCTTTCAGGGGAAAGAGACCCAGTACTTC.

This clonotype occurred many times. CDR3: CASSLLAGGPRGEQFF. The CDR3 DNA reads as TGTGCCAGCAGCTTACTAGCGGGAGGGCCCCGCGGTGAGCAGTTCTTC. The rearrangement links TRBV12-3 or TRBV12-4 to TRBJ2-1, with 13 bases identical to TRBD2. This CDR3 contains 16 residues. Unmatched junction bases numbered 11, after V lost 6 bases and J lost 9 bases.

This clonotype was seen a few times. The chain joins TRBV20-1 to TRBJ2-1; 10 bases line up with TRBD1. V lost 2 bases and J lost 6; bases outside the gene matches: 10. This CDR3 contains 16 residues. The germline gives CDR1 DFQATT, CDR2 SNEGSKA (reference sequence). Here the CDR3 DNA reads TGCAGTGCTAGATTACTCCGGGACAGGGGATCCAATGAGCAGTTCTTC. Translating gives CSARLLRDRGSNEQFF.

J is TRBJ2-3 and V is TRBV18; 10 bases are a match to TRBD2. CDR3 size: 16 residues. Germline V gene lookup returns CDR1 KGHSH and CDR2 LQKENI. The V segment lost 1 base and the J segment 2 bases; nucleotides outside the gene matches: 3. CDR3 coding DNA: TGTGCCAGCTCACCACGGACTAGCGGTAACACAGATACGCAGTATTTT. It codes for CASSPRTSGNTDTQYF.